Following are 20 T cell receptor beta chains from one sample sequenced in a study of blood T cell repertoires in COVID-19 (dated by TCRdb to 2018 to 2020). Library generation was performed with the immunoSEQ multiplex PCR assay. As stored in TCRdb, this immuneACCESS dataset retains in-frame rearrangements with V and J assigned. A fraction of the clones does not appear; measured against another copy, unresolved V genes explain less than half of the discrepancy, and the remainder lacks a known reason. The sample table holds some 210,000 clones, of which about 81% were seen once. The ten biggest clones cover around 8.8% of the sample. The material sequenced was PBMCs or T cells enriched from blood (not recorded which). These receptors were collected from a man aged 35 to 55 who had recovered from COVID-19.

The rearrangement uses TRBV7-3 and TRBJ1-1; unclear D gene. The CDR3 consists of 14 residues. CDR1 is SGHTA and CDR2 is FQGTGA in the germline V gene. Trimming took 1 base from V and 1 from J, leaving 7 bases between them. The chain's CDR3 is CASSLSTANTEAFF. Written as DNA, the CDR3 is TGTGCCAGCAGCTTAAGTACAGCGAACACTGAAGCTTTCTTT.

The chain carries TRBV10-3 and TRBJ2-7, with 9 bases lining up with TRBD2. Trimming at V came to 2 bases and at J to 3 bases, leaving 11 bases not matched to a gene. Germline V gene lookup returns CDR1 ENHRY and CDR2 SYGVKD. The CDR3 is 17 amino acids. CDR3 DNA sequence: TGTGCCATCAGTGAGGCCACCCCCCAAGCGGGGGGCTACGAGCAGTACTTC. Protein sequence: CAISEATPQAGGYEQYF.

This chain links TRBV10-3 with TRBJ1-1; D is unclear. V lost 0 bases, J lost 4 bases, and 12 bases lay in between. The germline CDR1 and CDR2 sequences are ENHRY and SYGVKD. This CDR3 spans 15 amino acids. The CDR3 DNA reads as TGTGCCATCAGTGAGTCAGCAGGCCGAATCACTGAAGCTTTCTTT. Residues: CAISESAGRITEAFF.

The J gene is TRBJ2-5, the V gene TRBV7-9; TRBD2 matches 10 bases. J gave up 2 bases and V 3 bases, and 3 bases lay outside the gene matches. Per the germline V gene, CDR1 is SEHNR and CDR2 is FQNEAQ (reference sequence). This CDR3 is 15 amino acids long. The CDR3 loop reads CASSFSGGYQETQYF. CDR3 bases: TGTGCCAGCAGCTTTAGCGGGGGGTATCAAGAGACCCAGTACTTC.

The V gene is TRBV9, the J gene TRBJ1-2; D not certain. Germline assignment: CDR1 SGDLS and CDR2 YYNGEE. This CDR3 spans 14 amino acids. The V end lost 4 bases, the J end lost 4 bases, and 14 bases lay between the germline ends. CDR3 DNA: TGTGCCAGCAGCCCCTCTGGAGGTTCCTATGGCTACACCTTC. Translation: CASSPSGGSYGYTF.

This sequence joins TRBV9 and TRBJ2-6, with no clear D. The V end lost 7 bases, the J end lost 0 bases, and 11 bases lay between the germline ends. The CDR3 has 15 residues. Germline CDR1 reads SGDLS; CDR2 reads YYNGEE. This CDR3 is CASDGFSSGANVLTF. CDR3 DNA: TGTGCCAGCGATGGCTTCTCCTCTGGGGCCAACGTCCTGACTTTC.

In this sample, this clone turned up many times. The gene calls are TRBV24-1 and TRBJ2-1; TRBD1 aligns across 9 bases. Unmatched junction bases numbered 13, after V lost 4 bases and J lost 4 bases. The CDR3 totals 18 residues. Germline V gene lookup returns CDR1 KGHDR and CDR2 SFDVKD. This CDR3 reads CATSDPRVDRGLYNEQFF. The CDR3 nucleotides are TGTGCCACCAGTGACCCGCGAGTGGACAGGGGCCTTTACAATGAGCAGTTCTTC.

This clone was recorded only once. This sequence joins TRBV19 and TRBJ2-1; 12 bases map to TRBD2. CDR1 and CDR2 from the germline V gene are LNHDA and SQIVND (reference sequence). V lost 4 bases, J lost 7 bases, and 8 bases stayed unmatched. This CDR3 has 16 amino acids. The CDR3 coding sequence is TGTGCCAGTAGTAACCTAGCGGGAGGGCGAGAGAATGAGCAGTTCTTC. This codes for CASSNLAGGRENEQFF.

The chain uses TRBV12-3 or TRBV12-4 and TRBJ1-2; TRBD1 is a possible D gene (6 bases). This CDR3 spans 12 amino acids. The ends were cut back, 3 bases at V and 10 bases at J, with 12 bases in the middle. This chain's CDR3 is CASSLGASAYTF. CDR3 DNA sequence: TGTGCCAGCAGTTTGGGGGCCTCCGCCTACACCTTC.

The chain links TRBV7-3 to TRBJ2-3; no clear D gene. V dropped 1 base and J dropped 6 bases, with 5 bases sitting between them. The CDR3 is 12 amino acids. Germline values: CDR1 SGHTA, CDR2 FQGTGA. For the CDR3, the DNA is TGTGCCAGCAGCTTAATGGGCGATACGCAGTATTTT. This encodes CASSLMGDTQYF.

The genes are TRBV27 and TRBJ2-1, with 7 bases lining up with TRBD1. V lost 4 bases, J lost 5 bases, and 20 bases stayed unmatched. Looked up from germline, CDR1 is MNHEY and CDR2 is SMNVEV (reference sequence). This CDR3 is built from 19 residues. The CDR3 coding sequence is TGTGCCAGCAGTTCCAAGGGATTAGACAGGGCGCGCTCGGACAATGAGCAGTTCTTC. The encoded protein is CASSSKGLDRARSDNEQFF.

This clone appeared a few times. The chain employs TRBV5-1 and TRBJ1-1; 9 nucleotides align to TRBD1. Per germline, CDR1 SGHRS and CDR2 YFSETQ. V dropped 5 bases and J dropped 4; count of bases not matched to a gene: 6. This CDR3 has 14 residues. The CDR3 nucleotides read TGCGCCAGCAGACCATTGACAGGGGGCACTGAAGCTTTCTTT. Protein sequence: CASRPLTGGTEAFF.

The rearrangement joins TRBV24-1 to TRBJ2-1; 8 bases line up with TRBD1. The CDR3 has 15 amino acids. V lost 9 bases to trimming and J lost 7 bases; unmatched junction nucleotides: 13. Germline loops: CDR1 KGHDR, CDR2 SFDVKD. DNA of the CDR3: TGTGCCACCTCTAAGATGAACAGGGGGAATAATGAGCAGTTCTTC. Protein: CATSKMNRGNNEQFF.

The V call is TRBV25-1, the J call TRBJ1-5, with no clear D. Germline V lookup: CDR1 MGHDK, CDR2 SYGVNS. Trimming pared 5 bases from V and 7 bases from J, leaving 9 bases between. The length of the CDR3 is 12 residues. The DNA of the CDR3 is TGTGCCAGCAGTAACCTGGGCCAGCCCCAGCATTTT. The encoded protein is CASSNLGQPQHF.

The V and J genes are TRBV24-1 and TRBJ2-1; 10 bases agree with TRBD2. This CDR3 region has 16 residues. V trimming: 1 base; J trimming: 6 bases; junction bases outside the gene matches: 5. Germline assignment: CDR1 KGHDR and CDR2 SFDVKD. The CDR3, as DNA: TGTGCCACCAGTGATTTCTTAAGCGGGAGGGCCAATGAGCAGTTCTTC. Translated, it gives CATSDFLSGRANEQFF.

The CDR3 is CASSARGYQPQHF. CDR3 bases: TGCGCCAGCAGTGCCAGGGGGTATCAGCCCCAGCATTTT. V usage is TRBV10-2 and J usage is TRBJ1-5; 7 bases are shared with TRBD1. Trimming took 4 bases from V and 5 from J; bases not matched to a gene: 2. CDR1 is WSHSY, CDR2 SAAADI, per germline. CDR3 length: 13 residues.

The chain uses TRBV7-9 and TRBJ1-6; D uncertain. CDR3 size: 16 residues. V was pared by 4 bases and J by 4 bases, with 14 bases between. Germline V lookup: CDR1 SEHNR, CDR2 FQNEAQ (reference sequence). CDR3 amino acids: CASSSSLGGYNSPLHF. The CDR3 DNA reads TGTGCCAGCAGCTCATCCTTAGGAGGATATAATTCACCCCTCCACTTT.

This chain links TRBV10-3 with TRBJ1-2; D uncertain. The CDR3 length is 14 residues. CDR1 is ENHRY, CDR2 SYGVKD, per germline. Deletions cut 4 bases from V and 7 bases from J, with 16 bases between. The DNA for the CDR3 is TGTGCCATCAGTGCTTCAGGATTCTCCCCTGGCTACACCTTC. It encodes CAISASGFSPGYTF.

This clone was observed a few times. The chain recombines TRBV10-2 with TRBJ1-2; a possible D gene is TRBD1 (5 bases). CDR3 length equals 13 residues. Germline CDR1 reads WSHSY; CDR2 reads SAAADI. Trimming stripped 3 bases from V and 3 bases from J, with 8 bases between. The CDR3 sequence: CASSEDSYYGYTF. CDR3 DNA: TGCGCCAGCAGTGAAGACAGCTACTATGGCTACACCTTC.

The rearrangement joins TRBV7-8 to TRBJ2-6; possible D gene TRBD1, 5 bases. From germline, CDR1 is SGHVS and CDR2 FQNEAQ. V was trimmed by 3 bases and J by 4 bases, leaving 10 bases between them. This CDR3 is 15 amino acids long. CDR3 DNA: TGTGCCAGCAGCTTTGCAGGGTACGGGGCCAACGTCCTGACTTTC. Its translation is CASSFAGYGANVLTF.